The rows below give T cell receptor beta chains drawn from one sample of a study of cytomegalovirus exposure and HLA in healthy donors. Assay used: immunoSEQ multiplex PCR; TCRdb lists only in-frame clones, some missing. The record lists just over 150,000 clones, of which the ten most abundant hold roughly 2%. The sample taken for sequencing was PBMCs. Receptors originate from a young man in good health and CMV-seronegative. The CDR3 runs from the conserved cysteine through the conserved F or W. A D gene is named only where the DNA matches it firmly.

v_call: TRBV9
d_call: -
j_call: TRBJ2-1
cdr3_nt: TGTGCCAGCAGCGTAGCGGGAGACAACTACAATGAGCAGTTCTTC
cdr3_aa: CASSVAGDNYNEQFF

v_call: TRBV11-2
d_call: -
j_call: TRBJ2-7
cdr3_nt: TGTGCCAGCAGCTTACGACTAGAGACCTACGAGCAGTACTTC
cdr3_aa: CASSLRLETYEQYF

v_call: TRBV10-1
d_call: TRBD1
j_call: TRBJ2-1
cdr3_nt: TGCGCCAGCAGTGATGCCGCGACAGGGTACAATGAGCAGTTCTTC
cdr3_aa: CASSDAATGYNEQFF

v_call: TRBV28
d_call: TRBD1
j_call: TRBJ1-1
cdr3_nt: TGTGCCAGCAGCCCCAGGGGGGCCCTATCTTTGAACACTGAAGCTTTCTTT
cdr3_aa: CASSPRGALSLNTEAFF

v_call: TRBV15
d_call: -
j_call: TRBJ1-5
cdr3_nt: TGTGCCACCAGCAGAGATGGGGCCTGGAATCAGCCCCAGCATTTT
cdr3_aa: CATSRDGAWNQPQHF

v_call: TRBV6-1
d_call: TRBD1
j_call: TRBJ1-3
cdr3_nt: TGTGCCAGCAGCTGGGGACAGGGGGGAAACACCATATATTTT
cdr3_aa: CASSWGQGGNTIYF

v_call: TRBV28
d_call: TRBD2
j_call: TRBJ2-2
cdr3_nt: TGTGCCAGCAGTGGCGGTGATCTAGCGGGAGTGGCCGGGGAGCTGTTTTTT
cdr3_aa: CASSGGDLAGVAGELFF

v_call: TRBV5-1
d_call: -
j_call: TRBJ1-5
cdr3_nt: TGCGCCAGCAGCTTGGGTCAGGGTCGAAATCAGCCCCAGCATTTT
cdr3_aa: CASSLGQGRNQPQHF

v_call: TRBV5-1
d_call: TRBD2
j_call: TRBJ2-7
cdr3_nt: TGCGCCAGCAGCGTCGGACTAGCGGGCAAGGCCGAGCAGTACTTC
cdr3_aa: CASSVGLAGKAEQYF

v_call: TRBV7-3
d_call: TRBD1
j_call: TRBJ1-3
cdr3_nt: TGTGCCAGCAGCCCCGACAGGGTTGCCGGAAACACCATATATTTT
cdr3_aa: CASSPDRVAGNTIYF

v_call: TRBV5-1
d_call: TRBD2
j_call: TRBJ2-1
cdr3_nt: TGCGCCAGCAGCTTGAAGCGGGAGAACAATGAGCAGTTCTTC
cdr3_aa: CASSLKRENNEQFF